These 20 T cell receptor beta chains share one sample of origin, sequenced in a study of identical twins. TCRdb re-derived calls from the 5' RACE reads in MiXCR, one entry per CDR3 protein. The table has 1.5 million to 2 million distinct CDR3 sequences, around 33% seen once. The sample taken for sequencing was cord blood. These receptors came from a newborn girl in good health.

This clonotype was counted ten times or more. The V and J genes are TRBV29-1 and TRBJ2-7, with D unresolved. Germline CDR1 reads SQVTM; CDR2 reads ANQGSEA. CDR3 size: 12 residues. The V and J ends lost 2 bases and 0 bases respectively, with 5 bases between them. CDR3 sequence (DNA): TGCAGCGTTGAAAACAGCTCCTACGAGCAGTACTTC. It translates to CSVENSSYEQYF.

This clonotype occurred a few times. V is TRBV28 and J is TRBJ2-5, with 10 bases identical to TRBD1. Germline CDR1 and CDR2: MDHEN and SYDVKM. This CDR3 has 16 amino acids. Germline trimming cut 6 bases from V and 4 bases from J; bases unmatched to any gene: 11. The CDR3 sequence: CASRRTGTGEGETQYF. The CDR3 region has the DNA TGTGCCAGCAGGAGGACCGGGACAGGGGAAGGAGAGACCCAGTACTTC.

The chain is built from TRBV5-6 and TRBJ1-4, with TRBD1 matching over 7 bases. The CDR3 extends over 14 amino acids. With V trimmed by 4 bases and J by 8 bases, 8 bases remained unmatched. Per germline, CDR1 SGHDT and CDR2 YYEEEE. CDR3 sequence reads: CASSARQGPEKLFF. CDR3 sequence (DNA): TGTGCCAGCAGCGCACGACAGGGCCCCGAAAAACTGTTTTTT.

This clonotype has a handful of counts. This chain uses TRBV6-5 with TRBJ2-1, with D perhaps TRBD2 (6 bases). The CDR3 runs 15 residues. Between the trimmed V and J ends, which lost 7 bases and 8 bases, there was a span of 21 bases. Germline values: CDR1 MNHEY, CDR2 SVGAGI. In DNA form, the CDR3 reads TGTGCCAGCAAGGCGGGGAAACTAGTCTCGGATGAGCAGTTCTTC. Translating gives CASKAGKLVSDEQFF.

The chain has TRBV24-1 and TRBJ2-1; D unclear. Germline CDR1 KGHDR, CDR2 SFDVKD. The CDR3 covers 16 residues. V lost 0 bases and J 2 bases, leaving 10 bases between the germline ends. CDR3 sequence (DNA): TGTGCCACCAGTGATTTGGCTAGTAACACCTACAATGAGCAGTTCTTC. As protein: CATSDLASNTYNEQFF.

The CDR3 region is CASKNRESHEQYF. The CDR3 DNA follows: TGTGCCAGCAAGAACCGGGAGTCCCACGAGCAGTACTTC. The V and J genes are TRBV3-1 and TRBJ2-5; D is perhaps TRBD2 (6 bases). The J call may be incorrect, as the DNA end agrees better with TRBJ2-7. The CDR3 runs 13 residues. Germline V CDR1 and CDR2: LGHDT, YNNKEL (reference sequence).

This clonotype turned up a few times. The rearrangement links TRBV5-1 to TRBJ2-3; D is unresolved. The CDR3 has 13 amino acids. The germline V and J ends were trimmed by 2 bases and 6 bases, with 10 bases remaining between them. In germline, CDR1 is SGHRS, CDR2 YFSETQ. CDR3 amino acids: CASSLTQLDTQYF. The CDR3 bases are TGCGCCAGCAGCTTAACCCAACTGGATACGCAGTATTTT.

The count of this clonotype is one. The V gene is TRBV7-9, the J gene TRBJ1-5, with TRBD1 identical over 9 bases. V was pared by 1 base and J by 5 bases, with 9 bases of the junction left unmatched. Germline V gene data show CDR1 as SEHNR and CDR2 as FQNEAQ (reference sequence). The CDR3 is 17 amino acids. CDR3 coding DNA: TGTGCCAGCAGCTTAGTCGTTGTGACAGGGGGGGATCAGCCCCAGCATTTT. Translating gives CASSLVVVTGGDQPQHF.

This sequence joins TRBV5-1 and TRBJ2-1; TRBD2 matches 10 bases. The V gene end was trimmed by 4 bases and the J gene end by 10 bases; junction bases not matched to a gene: 11. Germline loops: CDR1 SGHRS, CDR2 YFSETQ. The CDR3 runs 15 residues. The CDR3 DNA reads TGCGCCAGCAGCCAACCCGGGACTAGCGATAACGAGCAGTTCTTC. This codes for CASSQPGTSDNEQFF.

The gene calls are TRBV24-1 and TRBJ2-1; 12 bases match TRBD2. Trimming cost V 4 bases and J 4 bases; bases outside gene matches: 7. Germline lookup yields CDR1 KGHDR and CDR2 SFDVKD. This CDR3 spans 17 amino acids. The CDR3 region is CATSERTSGTLYNEQFF. The DNA of the CDR3 is TGTGCCACCAGTGAGCGGACTAGCGGGACCTTATACAATGAGCAGTTCTTC.

V and J are TRBV20-1 and TRBJ2-1; 11 positions agree with TRBD2. Germline V lookup: CDR1 DFQATT, CDR2 SNEGSKA (reference sequence). The CDR3 is 16 residues long. V lost 3 bases, J lost 6 bases, and 10 bases stayed unmatched. The DNA for the CDR3 is TGCAGTGCTAGCCCACTAGCGGGGGTCTTCGGCAATGAGCAGTTCTTC. Translation: CSASPLAGVFGNEQFF.

The V gene is TRBV27, the J gene TRBJ2-1; D gene uncertain. The V gene's germline CDR1 is MNHEY and CDR2 SMNVEV (reference sequence). V lost 3 bases and J lost 4, with 19 bases in between. The CDR3 consists of 17 residues. The CDR3 sequence: CASSLVAAGGIYNEQFF. The DNA for the CDR3 is TGTGCCAGCAGTTTGGTTGCAGCCGGCGGTATTTACAATGAGCAGTTCTTC.

This chain joins TRBV4-1 and TRBJ1-1; D is undetermined. Germline CDR1 MGHRA, CDR2 YSYEKL. Trimming left V 4 bases short and J 4 bases short, with 19 bases between. The CDR3 consists of 16 residues. The CDR3 spells CASSPSNVLWTTEAFF. CDR3 sequence (DNA): TGCGCCAGCAGCCCCTCTAACGTACTCTGGACCACTGAAGCTTTCTTT.

The CDR3 coding sequence is TGTGCCAGCAGTTTGTCCAGACGAACCGGGGAGCTGTTTTTT. Its protein product is CASSLSRRTGELFF. The V call is TRBV27, the J call TRBJ2-2; unclear D gene. The ends were cut back, 3 bases at V and 5 bases at J, with 10 bases in the middle. The length of the CDR3 is 14 residues. CDR1 MNHEY and CDR2 SMNVEV come from the germline V gene (reference sequence).

V gene TRBV15 combines with J gene TRBJ1-6; weak D call: TRBD1 (5 bases). Per the germline V gene, CDR1 is LNHNV and CDR2 is YYDKDF (reference sequence). Between the trimmed V and J ends, which lost 0 bases and 4 bases, there was a span of 7 bases. The CDR3 totals 15 residues. The CDR3 DNA follows: TGTGCCACCAGCAGAGACCAGGGATATAATTCACCCCTCCACTTT. Translation gives CATSRDQGYNSPLHF.

J is TRBJ1-4 and V is TRBV20-1; 9 bases agree with TRBD1. The CDR3 spans 13 residues. Germline CDR1 and CDR2: DFQATT and SNEGSKA (reference sequence). J lost 6 bases, V lost 4 bases, and 3 bases had no gene match. The CDR3 DNA reads as TGCAGTGCTACGACAGGGGGGGATGAAAAACTGTTTTTT. Encoded protein: CSATTGGDEKLFF.

In the case of this clonotype: A clone one base away is much larger, so this may be a read error. This sequence joins TRBV7-9 and TRBJ2-1; no definite D call. Germline values: CDR1 SEHNR, CDR2 FQNEAQ (reference sequence). This CDR3 comprises 14 residues. The CDR3 loop reads CASSPGQTHNGQFF. The CDR3 nucleotides are TGTGCCAGCAGCCCCGGGCAGACACACAATGGGCAGTTCTTC.

The genes are TRBV28 and TRBJ1-4; 7 bases agree with TRBD1. Germline CDR1 and CDR2: MDHEN and SYDVKM. J lost 3 bases, V lost 4 bases, and 8 bases had no gene match. This CDR3 is built from 16 residues. The CDR3 loop is CASSSPPGTANEKLFF. The CDR3 nucleotides read TGTGCCAGCAGTTCTCCCCCCGGGACAGCTAATGAAAAACTGTTTTTT.

This chain uses TRBV10-1 with TRBJ2-5; 13 positions agree with TRBD2. In germline, CDR1 is WNHNN, CDR2 SYGVQD (reference sequence). V lost 5 bases to trimming and J lost 3 bases; unmatched junction nucleotides: 3. The CDR3 totals 15 residues. The CDR3 nucleotides read TGCGCCAGCAGTAGGACTAGCGGGGGAAAAGAGACCCAGTACTTC. It is translated as CASSRTSGGKETQYF.

The rearrangement joins TRBV11-2 to TRBJ2-4, with D uncertain. The DNA matches TRBJ2-5 better at its end, which makes the J call doubtful. Germline V CDR1 and CDR2: SGHAT, FQNNGV. The CDR3 loop spans 16 amino acids. This CDR3 reads CASSFSTGWRRETQYF. The CDR3 nucleotides are TGTGCCAGCAGCTTTTCTACCGGATGGCGGCGGGAGACCCAGTACTTC.